The subject of this entry is one T cell receptor beta chain. Its antigen is currently unknown. This specimen belongs to a study of cytomegalovirus exposure and HLA in healthy donors. Study-level findings and limits: Sequencing likely produced, as an artifact, a cluster of highly shared sequence variants. Earlier analysis yielded a pattern in which most TCR beta V segments were productive about 87% or about 30% of the time. Available immune exposure information covered CMV serostatus only. Most CMV-associated TCR beta chains appeared HLA-restricted in a later analysis.

The PCR used 60 Vbeta and 13 Jbeta primers. The table came from immunoSEQ multiplex PCR; TCRdb's copy has only in-frame clones and leaves some out. This sample has 150,000 to 200,000 clones, with more than 65% found just once. Material: PBMCs. The source of this sequence is a woman aged 35 to 49 in good health and CMV-seropositive.

CDR3 sequence (DNA): TGCGCCAGCAGCCAACTAGCGATGGACACAGATACGCAGTATTTT. It codes for CASSQLAMDTDTQYF. The J gene is TRBJ2-3, the V gene TRBV5-1; 7 bases align to TRBD2. Trimming took 4 bases from V and 2 from J; bases not matched to a gene: 7. Germline V gives CDR1 SGHRS, CDR2 YFSETQ. The CDR3 loop spans 15 amino acids.